This T cell receptor (beta chain) appears in the sequencing data of a study of cytomegalovirus exposure and HLA in healthy donors. Across the whole study: HLA-typed donors contributed 65 million to 85 million unique TCRs, which were held in an early data release. Study-wide findings and caveats: Earlier analysis found most TCR beta V segments productive about 87% or about 30% of the time.

The PCR used 60 Vbeta and 13 Jbeta primers. Profiled with immunoSEQ multiplex PCR; TCRdb holds only in-frame clones, not every one. This sample yields over 100,000 clones, of which about two thirds are seen a single time; roughly 2.5% belongs to the top ten. About this clone itself: The antigen is unknown.

Germline V CDR1 and CDR2: MNHEY, SMNVEV (reference sequence). V trimming: 5 bases; J trimming: 6 bases; junction bases outside the gene matches: 8. This CDR3 comprises 15 residues. The TCR sequence derives from a woman aged 35 to 49 in good health and CMV-seronegative. The chain has TRBV27 and TRBJ1-5; TRBD1 aligns across 9 bases. The specimen was PBMCs. The chain's CDR3 is CASSPTGGSFQPQHF. The CDR3 DNA reads TGTGCCAGCAGTCCGACAGGGGGGTCATTTCAGCCCCAGCATTTT.